A single sample is the source of the 13 T cell receptor beta chains below, sequenced in a study of shared clonotypes between healthy human individuals. Only in-frame clones appear in the TCRdb table, and some are missing; sequencing was by immunoSEQ multiplex PCR. The data show about 550,000 clones, with around 95% seen just once and around 0.11% held by the top ten. Naivety among CD8 cells was defined by CD45RO negativity and positive CCR7 selection, thereby excluding terminally differentiated effector memory CD45RA+ cells. The sample taken for sequencing was naive CD8+ T cells sorted from blood. Every receptor here comes from a woman aged 30 to 39 in good health.

The chain links TRBV6-5 to TRBJ2-4; D ambiguous. Trimming took off 2 bases at V and 7 bases at J, with 9 bases between the two ends. The CDR3 is 13 residues long. Germline CDR1 is MNHEY and CDR2 is SVGAGI. The CDR3 reads CASSYDTGNIQYF. The CDR3 bases are TGTGCCAGCAGTTACGACACCGGGAACATTCAGTACTTC.

The CDR3 sequence is CASNSGTGVRQPQHF. The CDR3 DNA reads TGTGCCAGCAATTCCGGGACAGGGGTTCGTCAGCCCCAGCATTTT. The chain recombines TRBV6-6 with TRBJ1-5; 10 bases line up with TRBD1. Per the germline V gene, CDR1 is MNHNY and CDR2 is SVGAGI (reference sequence). This CDR3 is 15 amino acids long. Trimming removed 7 bases from V and 6 bases from J; junction bases left unmatched: 9.

This clone was seen more than once but under ten times. Other DNA sequences in this sample translate to the same CDR3. The chain joins TRBV27 to TRBJ2-7; 7 positions agree with TRBD1. V lost 6 bases and J lost 4; bases outside the gene matches: 6. The CDR3 runs to 13 residues. Germline CDR1 and CDR2: MNHEY and SMNVEV (reference sequence). CDR3 sequence reads: CASRPGTAYEQYF. The CDR3 nucleotides are TGTGCCAGCAGGCCTGGGACAGCGTACGAGCAGTACTTC.

As to this clone: This sample includes further DNA sequences coding for the same CDR3. The rearrangement joins TRBV28 to TRBJ1-2; D might be TRBD1 (6 bases). The CDR3 runs to 13 residues. Trimming stripped 5 bases from V and 3 bases from J, with 10 bases between. CDR1 MDHEN and CDR2 SYDVKM come from the germline V gene. In nucleotides, the CDR3 is TGTGCCAGCAGTCCCTGGACAGACTATGGCTACACCTTC. The encoded protein is CASSPWTDYGYTF.

The sample holds one count of this clone. The V gene is TRBV7-8, the J gene TRBJ1-3; 8 bases agree with TRBD1. Germline V lookup: CDR1 SGHVS, CDR2 FQNEAQ. The CDR3 loop spans 16 amino acids. V lost 5 bases, J lost 0 bases, and 6 bases stayed unmatched. The DNA of the CDR3 is TGTGCCAGCAGCAGTACTACAGGGGGCTCTGGAAACACCATATATTTT. Translation: CASSSTTGGSGNTIYF.

This clone was counted between two and nine times. The rearrangement uses TRBV4-1 and TRBJ1-5; D is unclear. V lost 3 bases and J 7 bases, leaving 10 bases between the germline ends. Germline-derived CDR1 and CDR2 are MGHRA and YSYEKL. The CDR3 covers 13 residues. CDR3 coding DNA: TGCGCCAGCAGCCACTGGTTCCGGCAGCCCCAGCATTTT. Translating it yields CASSHWFRQPQHF.

The chain carries TRBV4-1 and TRBJ2-7; D gene uncertain. Germline V gives CDR1 MGHRA, CDR2 YSYEKL. The CDR3 is made up of 16 amino acids. V dropped 1 base and J dropped 1 base, with 14 bases sitting between them. The CDR3 nucleotides are TGCGCCAGCAGCCAAGGCGACTCGAGCCTATCCTACGAGCAGTACTTC. Its translation: CASSQGDSSLSYEQYF.

The gene calls are TRBV4-1 and TRBJ2-1; 11 nucleotides match TRBD2. The CDR3 spans 15 residues. Germline lookup yields CDR1 MGHRA and CDR2 YSYEKL. V dropped 0 bases and J dropped 15; count of bases not matched to a gene: 10. CDR3: CASSQDTLAGGHRFF. CDR3 nucleotides: TGCGCCAGCAGCCAAGATACCCTAGCGGGAGGCCATCGGTTCTTC.

The chain employs TRBV4-1 and TRBJ2-5; no definite D call. The ends were cut back, 2 bases at V and 4 bases at J, with 8 bases in the middle. The CDR3 spans 13 residues. Germline CDR1 and CDR2: MGHRA and YSYEKL. CDR3 amino acids: CASSQRPGETQYF. The DNA of the CDR3 is TGCGCCAGCAGCCAACGACCCGGAGAGACCCAGTACTTC.

This clone appeared a single time. The chain has TRBV27 and TRBJ1-1, with 9 bases aligning to TRBD1. The V and J ends lost 3 bases and 5 bases, in that order; junction bases with no gene match: 13. Germline loops: CDR1 MNHEY, CDR2 SMNVEV (reference sequence). The CDR3 has 17 amino acids. CDR3 sequence (DNA): TGTGCCAGCAGTTTGGTCGGGACAGGGCTATCGTGGACTGAAGCTTTCTTT. Protein sequence: CASSLVGTGLSWTEAFF.

This chain links TRBV5-6 with TRBJ2-1, with 8 bases lining up with TRBD2. The junction had 8 bases not matched to a gene; V was cut back by 3 bases and J by 3 bases. CDR3 length equals 16 residues. Germline CDR1 is SGHDT and CDR2 is YYEEEE. Here the CDR3 reads CASSSPLAGNYNEQFF. CDR3 bases: TGTGCCAGCAGCTCCCCTCTAGCGGGCAACTACAATGAGCAGTTCTTC.

The chain carries TRBV6-5 and TRBJ2-1, with TRBD2 matching 8 bases. V dropped 6 bases and J dropped 3; count of bases not matched to a gene: 4. The CDR3 loop spans 14 amino acids. Germline-derived CDR1 and CDR2 are MNHEY and SVGAGI. The DNA of the CDR3 is TGTGCCAGCAGCGGCGGGACTAGCTACAATGAGCAGTTCTTC. Translation: CASSGGTSYNEQFF.

The chain employs TRBV5-6 and TRBJ2-7; TRBD1 matches 10 bases. Germline-derived CDR1 and CDR2 are SGHDT and YYEEEE. The CDR3 is 15 amino acids. V was pared by 4 bases and J by 6 bases, with 10 bases of the junction left unmatched. The CDR3 DNA is TGTGCCAGCAGCCATGACAGGGGGCTTTTGCGCGAGCAGTACTTC. This codes for CASSHDRGLLREQYF.